This is a list of T cell receptor beta chains from one sample in a study of circulating CD8 cells and anti-PD-1 response in melanoma. Using its own MiXCR run on the reads, TCRdb lists one record per CDR3 protein. The repertoire holds over 250 distinct CDR3 sequences, over 3% seen once, with around 31% in the top ten. The specimen comprised CD8+ T cells from PBMCs, sampled at baseline or after one month of anti-PD-1 therapy (not recorded which). All receptors come from a human donor with melanoma. Each CDR3 is given without its conserved first and last residue.

TRBJ1-6 | TRBV27 | ASSRRSPLH
TRBJ1-6 | TRBV4-3 | ASSQSGTGSSPLH
TRBJ2-3 | TRBV28 | ASGPGVDTQY
TRBJ2-7 | TRBV28 | ASSLSGGGYEQY
TRBJ2-3 | TRBV12-3/TRBV12-4 | ASSFARTDTQY
TRBJ1-2 | TRBV4-1 | ASSQDPAGRGYT
TRBJ1-2 | TRBV7-2 | ASSLAPETASYGYT
TRBJ2-7 | TRBV2 | ASSPGAYEQY
TRBJ1-4 | TRBV10-3 | AISAGDKEKLF
TRBJ2-1 | TRBV7-2 | ASSLRFWDNEQF
TRBJ1-2 | TRBV27 | ASSLSTGNYGYT
TRBJ2-3 | TRBV24-1 | ATSDLGGGRSTDPQY
TRBJ2-3 | TRBV7-3 | ASSLSVGALDTQY
TRBJ2-2 | TRBV28 | ASSSRDTGRGAGELF
TRBJ2-5 | TRBV23-1 | ASSLRETGPQETQY
TRBJ2-7 | TRBV18 | ASSPSGGKTYEQY
TRBJ2-2 | TRBV28 | ASSKGEVNTGELF
TRBJ2-5 | TRBV7-2 | ASSSSQVFPQETQY
TRBJ1-1 | TRBV27 | ASSNRDRDTEAF
TRBJ2-2 | TRBV24-1 | ATSERGEDTGELF
TRBJ2-1 | TRBV27 | ASADTTPDNEQF
TRBJ2-1 | TRBV25-1 | ASSGGDEQF
TRBJ2-2 | TRBV6-6 | ASSSTGRRLF
TRBJ1-3 | TRBV19 | ASSTQRSGNTIY
TRBJ2-5 | TRBV3-1 | ASSRRTSGGAETQY
TRBJ2-2 | TRBV24-1 | ATSGQGRQGNTGELF
TRBJ1-2 | TRBV4-3 | ASSQSRTGGDGYT
TRBJ1-1 | TRBV7-2 | ASNRGRETEAF
TRBJ2-5 | TRBV27 | ASGGAFTEETQY
TRBJ2-7 | TRBV7-9 | ASSGASGGNEQY
TRBJ2-1 | TRBV12-5 | ASGPEGLARYNEQF
TRBJ2-7 | TRBV28 | ASTRAYEQY
TRBJ2-6 | TRBV21-1 | ASRRGAFFSGANVLT
TRBJ2-3 | TRBV4-1 | ASSQVLDHGTDTQY
TRBJ2-5 | TRBV24-1 | ATSEPGQGLQETQY
TRBJ1-1 | TRBV19 | ASSMSGLATEAF
TRBJ2-3 | TRBV27 | ASSPTTDTQY
TRBJ2-1 | TRBV2 | ASSEVGTSEF
TRBJ1-6 | TRBV19 | ASSIDDNSPLH
TRBJ1-2 | TRBV2 | ASMEANYGYT
TRBJ1-4 | TRBV15 | ATSRSKTGGREKLF
TRBJ2-5 | TRBV20-1 | SVPRDIQETQY
TRBJ2-3 | TRBV19 | ASSTRGPGTDTQY
TRBJ2-7 | TRBV4-3 | ASSQDKVDEQY
TRBJ2-3 | TRBV28 | ASRGGFTDTQY
TRBJ2-4 | TRBV28 | ASSSTTGVIAKNIQY
TRBJ2-3 | TRBV20-1 | SAWTSGEPSTDTQY
TRBJ2-3 | TRBV4-2 | ASSQDGGATDTQY
TRBJ2-3 | TRBV19 | ASSIPAGQGADTQY
TRBJ1-6 | TRBV24-1 | ATAVPDRQGSLYFGSPLH
TRBJ2-5 | TRBV12-3/TRBV12-4 | ASSHLDNQETQY
TRBJ2-7 | TRBV20-1 | SADSSDSPYEQY
TRBJ1-1 | TRBV12-3/TRBV12-4 | ASGTSDSNTEAF